Included here is one TCR beta chain sequence, with context. Its antigen is as yet unknown. The read ends 3 residues shy of where the CDR3 ends; the end is completed using the germline J gene. Germline values: CDR1 LNHDA, CDR2 SQIVND (reference sequence). CDR3 length: 16 amino acids. Trimming took off 0 bases at V and 1 base at J, with 13 bases between the two ends. This record belongs to a study of Tregs in tolerant kidney transplant recipients. Across the whole study: Recipients received nonmyeloablative bone marrow transplants from related graft donors, with transient mixed chimerism.

Study-level findings and limits: Some patients' samples used different primers over time, so nucleotide sequences weren't comparable. Biological reproducibility was not directly addressed in this study.

Unstimulated Tregs (CD4+CD25+CD127-) and CD4+CD25- non-Tregs were sorted from PBMCs. Using immunoSEQ multiplex PCR, the repertoire was profiled, and TCRdb retains in-frame clones only, with some absent. This sample's table has more than 45,000 clones. V and J are TRBV19 and TRBJ2-7, with D perhaps matching TRBD2 (5 bases). The input for sequencing was CD4+ T cells from blood, taken before the transplant. The receptor's source is a human donor who received a combined kidney and bone marrow transplant. The CDR3 DNA, read in part, is TGTGCCAGTAGTATAGATCTAAGGACTGATTCCTACGAG. Its translation: CASSIDLRTDSYE. The entire CDR3 sequence reads CASSIDLRTDSYEQYF. The full variable domain, completed using reference TRBV19 and TRBJ2-7, is DGGITQSPKYLFRKEGQNVTLSCEQNLNHDAMYWYRQDPGQGLRLIYYSQIVNDFQKGDIAEGYSVSREKKESFPLTVTSAQKNPTAFYLCASSIDLRTDSYEQYFGPGTRLTVT.